These 16 T cell receptor beta chains originate from one sample sequenced in a study of blood T cell repertoires in COVID-19. The method was immunoSEQ multiplex PCR; TCRdb's version includes in-frame clones alone and lacks a portion of them. The sample consists of 80,000 to 130,000 clones, roughly 88% of them appearing once. Sequenced input: peripheral blood. These receptor sequences come from a woman aged 60 to 75 with acute or convalescent COVID-19.

The gene calls are TRBV19 and TRBJ2-2; 9 positions agree with TRBD1. V trimming: 9 bases; J trimming: 6 bases; junction bases outside the gene matches: 2. The CDR3 runs 12 residues. CDR1 LNHDA and CDR2 SQIVND come from the germline V gene (reference sequence). The CDR3 reads CASRQGAGELFF. As DNA, the CDR3 is TGTGCCAGCCGACAGGGGGCCGGGGAGCTGTTTTTT.

The CDR3 loop is CASSLTGDGNTIYF. The CDR3 DNA follows: TGTGCCAGCAGCTTGACAGGAGATGGAAACACCATATATTTT. The V call is TRBV7-3, the J call TRBJ1-3, with D possibly matching TRBD1 (6 bases). CDR1 is SGHTA, CDR2 FQGTGA, per germline. This CDR3 is built from 14 residues. V was clipped by 3 bases and J by 3 bases, with 9 bases between them.

This clone appeared a single time. The rearrangement uses TRBV7-2 and TRBJ2-1; D gene ambiguous. Trimming pared 1 base from V and 8 bases from J, leaving 12 bases between. The CDR3 is made up of 14 amino acids. Germline loops: CDR1 SGHTA, CDR2 FQGNSA. The CDR3 spells CASSLGLMSHEQFF. The CDR3 DNA follows: TGTGCCAGCAGCTTAGGACTGATGTCGCATGAGCAGTTCTTC.

The table lists this clone with a count of one. The chain links TRBV6-6 to TRBJ1-1; 8 positions match TRBD1. The junction had 24 bases not matched to a gene; V was cut back by 5 bases and J by 10 bases. This CDR3 has 18 residues. The germline V gene encodes CDR1 MNHNY and CDR2 SVGAGI (reference sequence). CDR3 sequence: CASSGSHRDRGNALRAFF. In DNA, the CDR3 is TGTGCCAGCAGTGGATCTCACCGAGACAGGGGAAATGCGTTAAGAGCTTTCTTT.

This chain links TRBV3-1 (or the pseudogene TRBV3-2) with TRBJ2-4; maybe TRBD1 (8 bases). V dropped 7 bases and J dropped 3 bases, with 13 bases sitting between them. This CDR3 is 14 amino acids long. Looked up from germline, CDR1 is LGHDT and CDR2 is YNNKEL (reference sequence). This CDR3 reads CASKDREGKNIQYF. The CDR3 DNA reads as TGTGCCAGCAAGGACAGGGAGGGCAAAAACATTCAGTACTTC.

The rearrangement joins TRBV11-2 to TRBJ2-7; unclear D gene. This CDR3 is 13 amino acids long. V lost 5 bases and J lost 0, with 8 bases in between. Germline CDR1 SGHAT, CDR2 FQNNGV. The CDR3 DNA reads TGTGCCAGCAGCCTGACTGACTCCTACGAGCAGTACGTC. It yields the protein CASSLTDSYEQYV.

The CDR3 sequence: CASSDPLFSYNEQFF. CDR3 sequence (DNA): TGTGCCAGCAGTGACCCACTCTTCTCCTACAATGAGCAGTTCTTC. The chain is built from TRBV2 and TRBJ2-1; D remains unclear. Between the trimmed V and J ends, which lost 3 bases and 0 bases, there was a span of 9 bases. CDR1 is SNHLY and CDR2 is FYNNEI in the germline V gene. This CDR3 comprises 15 residues.

This sequence joins TRBV20-1 and TRBJ2-3, with D possibly being TRBD1 (6 bases). V lost 3 bases and J 1 base, leaving 14 bases between the germline ends. This CDR3 spans 15 amino acids. Germline V gene data show CDR1 as DFQATT and CDR2 as SNEGSKA (reference sequence). CDR3 DNA: TGCAGTGCTAGTCCGCCCAGGGGCGGCACAGATACGCAGTATTTT. Its protein product is CSASPPRGGTDTQYF.

This clone has just a few counts. This chain's CDR3 is CASSYIQGGLNTGELFF. As DNA, the CDR3 is TGTGCCAGCAGCTACATACAGGGGGGCCTGAACACCGGGGAGCTGTTTTTT. V is TRBV13 and J is TRBJ2-2, with 8 bases lining up with TRBD1. The CDR3 is 17 amino acids. V shed 4 bases and J 1 base; nucleotides not matched to a gene: 8. CDR1 is PRHDT, CDR2 FYEKMQ, per germline (reference sequence).

The chain couples TRBV6-5 to TRBJ2-1; 13 nucleotides agree with TRBD2. The germline gives CDR1 MNHEY, CDR2 SVGAGI. The CDR3 runs to 15 residues. Trimming at V came to 5 bases and at J to 6 bases, leaving 4 bases not matched to a gene. Here the CDR3 reads CASSPRTSGGNEQFF. The CDR3 DNA follows: TGTGCCAGCAGTCCCCGGACTAGCGGGGGCAATGAGCAGTTCTTC.

This clone was observed a handful of times. The rearrangement links TRBV2 to TRBJ2-3; 12 nucleotides agree with TRBD1. This CDR3 spans 14 amino acids. J lost 6 bases, V lost 9 bases, and 7 bases had no gene match. CDR1 and CDR2 from the germline V gene are SNHLY and FYNNEI. CDR3 in DNA: TGTGCCAGGGGGGACAGGGGGCGCGAGGATACGCAGTATTTT. It codes for CARGDRGREDTQYF.

The chain combines TRBV28 with TRBJ2-4; a weak D match, TRBD2 (5 bases). This CDR3 has 14 residues. The V gene lost 6 bases and the J gene lost 8 bases, with 17 bases spanning the gap. The germline V gene has CDR1 MDHEN and CDR2 SYDVKM. The CDR3 bases are TGTGCCAGCAGAAGCAGCCACGAGGGAGACATTCAGTACTTC. Translation gives CASRSSHEGDIQYF.

The V gene is TRBV30, the J gene TRBJ2-3, with a possible D match to TRBD2 (6 bases). The CDR3 spans 15 residues. V lost 0 bases to trimming and J lost 7 bases, with 17 bases between them. In germline, CDR1 is GTSNPN, CDR2 SVGIG (reference sequence). This chain's CDR3 is CAWSVGPSGGNTQYF. The CDR3 nucleotides are TGTGCCTGGAGTGTGGGGCCCTCCGGGGGTAATACGCAGTATTTT. The complete variable domain, with remaining parts taken from reference TRBV30 and TRBJ2-3, reads SQTIHQWPATLVQPVGSPLSLECTVEGTSNPNLYWYRQAAGRGLQLLFYSVGIGQISSEVPQNLSASRPQDRQFILSSKKLLLSDSGFYLCAWSVGPSGGNTQYFGPGTRLTVL.

The chain links TRBV4-1 to TRBJ1-4; possibly TRBD1 for D (5 bases). The germline V gene has CDR1 MGHRA and CDR2 YSYEKL. Trimming removed 0 bases from V and 5 bases from J, with 13 bases in between. CDR3 size: 16 residues. In DNA form, the CDR3 reads TGCGCCAGCAGCCAAGAGCAGGGTGGAAGCAATGAAAAACTGTTTTTT. This gives the protein CASSQEQGGSNEKLFF.

This chain connects TRBV28 to TRBJ1-1; no reliable D call. The CDR3 spans 13 residues. The ends were cut back, 7 bases at V and 2 bases at J, with 11 bases in the middle. CDR1 MDHEN and CDR2 SYDVKM come from the germline V gene. Here the CDR3 DNA reads TGTGCCAGCAAGATACTAGGAAACACTGAAGCTTTCTTT. It codes for CASKILGNTEAFF.

V gene TRBV30 combines with J gene TRBJ1-2, with D possibly being TRBD1 (5 bases). The CDR3 spans 15 residues. Germline V gives CDR1 GTSNPN, CDR2 SVGIG (reference sequence). Trimming shortened V by 0 bases and J by 8 bases, and 19 bases separated the two germline ends. The CDR3 region has the DNA TGTGCCTGGAGTGTACTGGAGGGGACTCCGTGGGGCTACACCTTC. Protein: CAWSVLEGTPWGYTF.